This T cell receptor beta chain was documented in a study of blood T cell repertoires in COVID-19. TCRdb's table, derived via immunoSEQ multiplex PCR, lists solely in-frame clones and lacks some. The data show 200,000 to 250,000 clones, with 86% seen just once and roughly 10% held by the top ten. The TCR originated in a woman aged 50 to 60 with COVID-19, enrolled during active disease. Input material: peripheral blood.

The CDR3 here is CASSSTQGSSYNSPLHF. In DNA form, the CDR3 reads TGTGCCAGCTCATCGACCCAGGGGAGCTCCTATAATTCACCCCTCCACTTT. The chain links TRBV18 to TRBJ1-6; TRBD1 might be the D (6 bases). Germline assignment: CDR1 KGHSH and CDR2 LQKENI. Deletions cut 5 bases from V and 0 bases from J, with 14 bases between. The CDR3 is made up of 17 amino acids. The variable domain in full, with the rest retrieved from reference TRBV18 and TRBJ1-6, is NAGVMQNPRHLVRRRGQEARLRCSPMKGHSHVYWYRQLPEEGLKFMVYLQKENIIDESGMPKERFSAEFPKEGPSILRIQQVVRGDSAAYFCASSSTQGSSYNSPLHFGNGTRLTVT.